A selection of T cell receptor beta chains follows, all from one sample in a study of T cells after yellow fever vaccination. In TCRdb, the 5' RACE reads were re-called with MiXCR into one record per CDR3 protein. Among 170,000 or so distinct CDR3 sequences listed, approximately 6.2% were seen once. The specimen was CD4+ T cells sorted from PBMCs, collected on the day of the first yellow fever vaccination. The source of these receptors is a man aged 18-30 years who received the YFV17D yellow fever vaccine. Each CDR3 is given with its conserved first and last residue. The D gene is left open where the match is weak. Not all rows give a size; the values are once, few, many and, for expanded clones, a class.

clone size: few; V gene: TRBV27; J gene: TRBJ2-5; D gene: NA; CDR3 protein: CASREADQETQYF; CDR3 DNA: TGTGCCAGCAGGGAAGCGGACCAAGAGACCCAGTACTTC
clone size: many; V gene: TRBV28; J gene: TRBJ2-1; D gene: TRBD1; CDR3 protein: CASGLDRGDNEQFF; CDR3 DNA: TGTGCCAGCGGCCTTGACAGGGGAGACAATGAGCAGTTCTTC
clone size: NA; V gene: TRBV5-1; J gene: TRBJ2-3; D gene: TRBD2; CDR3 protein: CASSVSSGGAIDTQYF; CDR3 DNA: TGCGCCAGCAGCGTTTCTAGCGGGGGGGCAATAGATACGCAGTATTTT
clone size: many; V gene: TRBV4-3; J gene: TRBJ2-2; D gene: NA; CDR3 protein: CASSQGPPNTGELFF; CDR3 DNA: TGCGCCAGCAGCCAAGGGCCCCCGAACACCGGGGAGCTGTTTTTT
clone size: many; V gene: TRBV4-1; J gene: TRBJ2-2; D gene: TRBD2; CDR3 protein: CASNGLAGTGELFF; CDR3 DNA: TGCGCCAGCAACGGACTAGCCGGGACCGGGGAGCTGTTTTTT
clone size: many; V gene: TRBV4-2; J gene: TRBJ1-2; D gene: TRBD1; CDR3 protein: CASSRQNRGRTYGYTF; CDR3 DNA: TGTGCCAGCAGCCGCCAGAACAGGGGGCGGACCTATGGCTACACCTTC
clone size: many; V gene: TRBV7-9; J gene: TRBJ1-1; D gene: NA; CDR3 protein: CASSDWGRGGVNTEAFF; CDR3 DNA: TGTGCCAGCAGCGATTGGGGTAGGGGTGGAGTGAACACTGAAGCTTTCTTT
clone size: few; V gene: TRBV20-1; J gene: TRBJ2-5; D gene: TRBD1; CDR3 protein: CSARVGRGQETQYF; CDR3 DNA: TGCAGTGCTAGAGTCGGCAGGGGGCAGGAGACCCAGTACTTC
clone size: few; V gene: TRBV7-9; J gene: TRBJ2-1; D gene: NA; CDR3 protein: CASSHQRGNEQFF; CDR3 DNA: TGTGCCAGCAGCCACCAGAGGGGCAATGAGCAGTTCTTC
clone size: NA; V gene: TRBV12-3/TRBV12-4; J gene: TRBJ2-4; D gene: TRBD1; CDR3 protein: CASSSGQGGAKNIQYF; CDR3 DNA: TGTGCCAGCAGTTCTGGACAGGGGGGTGCCAAAAACATTCAGTACTTC
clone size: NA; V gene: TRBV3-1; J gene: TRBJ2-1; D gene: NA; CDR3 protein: CASIPLAGSVVLNEQFF; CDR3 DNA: TGTGCCAGCATCCCCCTTGCGGGTAGCGTTGTCCTGAATGAGCAGTTCTTC
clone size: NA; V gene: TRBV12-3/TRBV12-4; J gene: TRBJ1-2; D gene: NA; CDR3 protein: CASMGGGTRGRSSGYTF; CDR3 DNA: TGTGCCAGCATGGGCGGTGGTACAAGGGGTAGGTCGTCTGGCTACACCTTC
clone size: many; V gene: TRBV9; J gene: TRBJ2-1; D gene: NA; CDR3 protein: CASSPSSSGGEQFF; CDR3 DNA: TGTGCCAGCAGCCCCAGCTCCAGCGGTGGTGAGCAGTTCTTC
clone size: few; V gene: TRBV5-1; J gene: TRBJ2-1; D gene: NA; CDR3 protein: CASSLNPQSDEQFF; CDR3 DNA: TGCGCCAGCAGCTTGAACCCCCAGTCGGATGAGCAGTTCTTC
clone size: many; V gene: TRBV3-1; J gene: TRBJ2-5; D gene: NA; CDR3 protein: CASSPHRAETQYF; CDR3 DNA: TGTGCCAGCAGCCCACACAGGGCGGAGACCCAGTACTTC
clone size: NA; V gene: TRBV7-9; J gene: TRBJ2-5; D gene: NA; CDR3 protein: CASTGLETQYF; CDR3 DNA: TGTGCCAGCACCGGACTCGAGACCCAGTACTTC
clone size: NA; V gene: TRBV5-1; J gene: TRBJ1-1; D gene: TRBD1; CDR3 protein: CASSVYYRGTEAFF; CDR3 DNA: TGCGCCAGCAGCGTATACTACAGGGGTACTGAAGCTTTCTTT
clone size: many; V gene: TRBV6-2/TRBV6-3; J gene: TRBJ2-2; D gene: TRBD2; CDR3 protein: CASRSWRGETGELFF; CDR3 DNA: TGTGCCAGCAGGAGTTGGCGGGGGGAGACCGGGGAGCTGTTTTTT
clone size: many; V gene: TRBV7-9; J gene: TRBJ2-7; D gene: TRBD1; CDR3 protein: CASRRTGAYEQYF; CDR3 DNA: TGTGCCAGCAGACGGACAGGTGCCTACGAGCAGTACTTC
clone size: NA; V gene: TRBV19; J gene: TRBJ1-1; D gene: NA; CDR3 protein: CASSIRGSTEAFF; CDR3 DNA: TGTGCCAGTAGTATTAGAGGCAGCACTGAAGCTTTCTTT
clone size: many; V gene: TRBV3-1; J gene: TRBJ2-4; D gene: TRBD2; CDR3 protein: CASSPGGTNIQYF; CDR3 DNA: TGTGCCAGCAGCCCCGGGGGGACAAACATTCAGTACTTC
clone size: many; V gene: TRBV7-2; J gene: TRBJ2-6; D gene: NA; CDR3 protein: CASSPRQDSGANVLTF; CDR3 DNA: TGTGCCAGCAGCCCAAGACAGGACTCTGGGGCCAACGTCCTGACTTTC
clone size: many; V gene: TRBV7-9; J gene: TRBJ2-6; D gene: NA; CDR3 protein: CASSFTGSSGANVLTF; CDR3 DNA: TGTGCCAGCAGCTTTACAGGGAGCTCTGGGGCCAACGTCCTGACTTTC
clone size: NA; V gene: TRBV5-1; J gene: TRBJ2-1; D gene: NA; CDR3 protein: CAGSFYNEQFF; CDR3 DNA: TGCGCCGGCAGTTTCTACAATGAGCAGTTCTTC
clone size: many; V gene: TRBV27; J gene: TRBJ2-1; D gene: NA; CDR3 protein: CASRLTSSYNEQFF; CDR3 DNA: TGTGCCAGCAGACTCACGAGCTCCTACAATGAGCAGTTCTTC
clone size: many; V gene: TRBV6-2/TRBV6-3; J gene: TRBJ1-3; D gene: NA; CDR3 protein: CASSPGHSGNTIYF; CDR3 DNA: TGTGCCAGCAGTCCGGGACATTCTGGAAACACCATATATTTT